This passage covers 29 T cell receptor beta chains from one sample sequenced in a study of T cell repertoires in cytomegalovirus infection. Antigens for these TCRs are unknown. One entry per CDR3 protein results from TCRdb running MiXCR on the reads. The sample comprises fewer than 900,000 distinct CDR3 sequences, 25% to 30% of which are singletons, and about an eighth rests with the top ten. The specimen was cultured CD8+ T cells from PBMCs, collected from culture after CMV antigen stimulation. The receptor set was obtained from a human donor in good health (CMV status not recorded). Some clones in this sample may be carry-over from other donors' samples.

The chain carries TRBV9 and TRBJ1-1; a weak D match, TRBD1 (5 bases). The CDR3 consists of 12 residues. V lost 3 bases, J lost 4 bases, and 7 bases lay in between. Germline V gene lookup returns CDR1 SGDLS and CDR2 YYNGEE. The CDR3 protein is CASSAGTTEAFF. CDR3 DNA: TGTGCCAGCAGCGCAGGGACCACTGAAGCTTTCTTT. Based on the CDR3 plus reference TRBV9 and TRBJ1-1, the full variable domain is DSGVTQTPKHLITATGQRVTLRCSPRSGDLSVYWYQQSLDQGLQFLIQYYNGEERAKGNILERFSAQQFPDLHSELNLSSLELGDSALYFCASSAGTTEAFFGQGTRLTVV.

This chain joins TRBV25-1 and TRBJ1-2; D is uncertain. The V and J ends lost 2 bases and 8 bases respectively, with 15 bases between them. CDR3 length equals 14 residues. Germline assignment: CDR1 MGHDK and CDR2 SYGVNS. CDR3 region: CASSEGERREGYTF. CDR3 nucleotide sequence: TGTGCCAGCAGTGAAGGGGAGCGAAGGGAAGGCTACACCTTC.

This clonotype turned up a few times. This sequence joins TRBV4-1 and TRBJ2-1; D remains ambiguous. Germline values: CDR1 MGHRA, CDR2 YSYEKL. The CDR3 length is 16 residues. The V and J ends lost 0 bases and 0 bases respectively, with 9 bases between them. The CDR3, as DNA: TGCGCCAGCAGCCAAGATGGGTACTACTCCTACAATGAGCAGTTCTTC. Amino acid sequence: CASSQDGYYSYNEQFF.

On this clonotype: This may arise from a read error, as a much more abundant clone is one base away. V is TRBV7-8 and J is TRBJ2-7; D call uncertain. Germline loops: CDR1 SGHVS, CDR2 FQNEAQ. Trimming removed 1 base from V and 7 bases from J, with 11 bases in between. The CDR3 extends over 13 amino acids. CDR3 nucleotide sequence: TGTGCCAGCAGCTTAGGAACTCTGAGTGAGCAGTACGTC. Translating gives CASSLGTLSEQYV.

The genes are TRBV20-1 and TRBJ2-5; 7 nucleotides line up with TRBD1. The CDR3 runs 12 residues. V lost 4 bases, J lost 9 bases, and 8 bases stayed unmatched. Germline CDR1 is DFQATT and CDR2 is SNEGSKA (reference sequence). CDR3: CSATQGDEAQYF. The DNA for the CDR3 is TGCAGTGCTACCCAGGGGGATGAGGCCCAGTACTTC.

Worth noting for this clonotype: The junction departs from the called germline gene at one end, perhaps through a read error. For the CDR3, the DNA is TGTGCCAGTAGTCCCTACGCCGGGCCAACTAATGTAAAACTGTTTTTT. It codes for CASSPYAGPTNVKLFF. The J gene is TRBJ1-4, the V gene TRBV19; D unresolved. This CDR3 is built from 16 residues. The germline V gene encodes CDR1 LNHDA and CDR2 SQIVND (reference sequence).

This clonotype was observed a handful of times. CDR3 in amino acids: CASSARAYNEQFF. The DNA of the CDR3 is TGTGCCAGCAGCGCACGGGCTTACAATGAGCAGTTCTTC. This sequence joins TRBV6-1 and TRBJ2-1; D remains unclear. Between the trimmed V and J ends, which lost 6 bases and 4 bases, there was a span of 10 bases. This CDR3 spans 13 amino acids. Germline V gives CDR1 MNHNS, CDR2 SASEGT.

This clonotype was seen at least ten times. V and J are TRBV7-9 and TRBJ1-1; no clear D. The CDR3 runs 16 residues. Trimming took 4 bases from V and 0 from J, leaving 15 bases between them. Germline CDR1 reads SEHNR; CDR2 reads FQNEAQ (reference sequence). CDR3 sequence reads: CASSSFKSQVNTEAFF. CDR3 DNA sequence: TGTGCCAGCAGCTCTTTTAAATCTCAGGTGAACACTGAAGCTTTCTTT.

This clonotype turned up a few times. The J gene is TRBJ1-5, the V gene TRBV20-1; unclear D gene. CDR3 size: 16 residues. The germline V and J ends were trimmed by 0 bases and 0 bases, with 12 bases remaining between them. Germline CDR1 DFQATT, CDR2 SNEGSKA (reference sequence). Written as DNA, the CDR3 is TGCAGTGCTAGAGATTTGGCAGTAAGTAGCAATCAGCCCCAGCATTTT. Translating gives CSARDLAVSSNQPQHF.

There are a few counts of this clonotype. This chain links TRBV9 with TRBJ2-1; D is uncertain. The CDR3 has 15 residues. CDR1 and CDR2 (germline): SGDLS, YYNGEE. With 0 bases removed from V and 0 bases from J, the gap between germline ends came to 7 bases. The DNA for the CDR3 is TGTGCCAGCAGCGTAGACGGTAACTCCTACAATGAGCAGTTCTTC. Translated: CASSVDGNSYNEQFF.

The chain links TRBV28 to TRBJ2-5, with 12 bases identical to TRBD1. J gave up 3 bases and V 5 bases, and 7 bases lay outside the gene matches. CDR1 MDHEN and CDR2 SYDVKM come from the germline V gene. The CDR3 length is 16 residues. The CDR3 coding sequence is TGTGCCAGCAGTCTACCCGGGACAGGGGGCAAAGAGACCCAGTACTTC. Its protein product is CASSLPGTGGKETQYF.

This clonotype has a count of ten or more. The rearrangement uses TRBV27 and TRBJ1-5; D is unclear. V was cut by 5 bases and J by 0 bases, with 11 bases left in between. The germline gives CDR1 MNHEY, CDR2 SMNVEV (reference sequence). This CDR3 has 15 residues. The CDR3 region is CASSLTPPSNQPQHF. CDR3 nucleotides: TGTGCCAGCAGTCTTACCCCTCCTAGCAATCAGCCCCAGCATTTT.

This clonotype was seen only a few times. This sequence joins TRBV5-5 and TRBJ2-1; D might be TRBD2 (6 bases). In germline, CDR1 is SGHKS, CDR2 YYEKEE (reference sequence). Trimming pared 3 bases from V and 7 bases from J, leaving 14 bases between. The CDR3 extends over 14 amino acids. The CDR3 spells CASSSPLGRNEQFF. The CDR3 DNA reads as TGTGCCAGCAGCTCGCCCCTAGGGAGGAATGAGCAGTTCTTC.

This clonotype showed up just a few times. The CDR3 here is CASTIFGANTGELFF. For the CDR3, the DNA is TGTGCCAGCACCATATTTGGGGCGAACACCGGGGAGCTGTTTTTT. V is TRBV6-1 and J is TRBJ2-2; D is uncertain. The CDR3 runs to 15 residues. CDR1 is MNHNS, CDR2 SASEGT, per germline. V lost 7 bases to trimming and J lost 0 bases, with 12 bases between them.

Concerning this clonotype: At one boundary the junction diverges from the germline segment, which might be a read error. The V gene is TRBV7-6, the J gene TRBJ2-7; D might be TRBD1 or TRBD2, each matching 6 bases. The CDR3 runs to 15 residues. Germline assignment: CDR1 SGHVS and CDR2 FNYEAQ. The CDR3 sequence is CASSLEGGPSYEQYF. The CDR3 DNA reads TGTGCTAGCAGCTTAGAGGGGGGTCCCTCCTACGAGCAGTACTTC.

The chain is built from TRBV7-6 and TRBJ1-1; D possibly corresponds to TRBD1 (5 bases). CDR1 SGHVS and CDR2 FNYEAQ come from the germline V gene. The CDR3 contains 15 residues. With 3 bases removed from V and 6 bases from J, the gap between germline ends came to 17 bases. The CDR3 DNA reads TGTGCCAGCAGCTTCCTGTCTGGGGGAAAGGCTGAAGCTTTCTTT. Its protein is CASSFLSGGKAEAFF. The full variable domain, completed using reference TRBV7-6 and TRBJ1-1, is GAGVSQSPRYKVTKRGQDVALRCDPISGHVSLYWYRQALGQGPEFLTYFNYEAQQDKSGLPNDRFSAERPEGSISTLTIQRTEQRDSAMYRCASSFLSGGKAEAFFGQGTRLTVV.

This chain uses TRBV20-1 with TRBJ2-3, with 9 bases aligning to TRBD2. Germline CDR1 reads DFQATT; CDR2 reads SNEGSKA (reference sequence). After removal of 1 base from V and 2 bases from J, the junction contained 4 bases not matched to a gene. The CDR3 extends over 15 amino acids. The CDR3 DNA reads TGCAGTGCTAGAGTGAGCGGGGGGACCACAGATACGCAGTATTTT. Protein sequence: CSARVSGGTTDTQYF.

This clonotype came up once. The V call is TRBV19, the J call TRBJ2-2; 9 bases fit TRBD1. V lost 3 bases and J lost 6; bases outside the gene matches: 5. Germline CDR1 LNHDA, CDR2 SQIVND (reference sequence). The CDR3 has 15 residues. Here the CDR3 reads CASSMRDRDSGELFF. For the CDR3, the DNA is TGTGCCAGTAGTATGCGGGACAGGGACTCCGGGGAGCTGTTTTTT.

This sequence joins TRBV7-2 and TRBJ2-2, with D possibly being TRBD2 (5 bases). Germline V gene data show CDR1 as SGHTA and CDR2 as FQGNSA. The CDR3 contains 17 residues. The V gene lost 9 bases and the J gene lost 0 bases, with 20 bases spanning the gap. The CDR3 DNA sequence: TGTGCCAGTAGCGCACAACGCCTCCGGGCGAACACCGGGGAGCTGTTTTTT. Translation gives CASSAQRLRANTGELFF.

Here the CDR3 reads CASSAEGGWRNEQFF. The CDR3 DNA reads as TGTGCCAGCAGCGCCGAGGGGGGATGGCGCAATGAGCAGTTCTTC. The J gene is TRBJ2-1, the V gene TRBV7-9; D may match TRBD1 or TRBD2 (6 bases each). From germline, CDR1 is SEHNR and CDR2 FQNEAQ (reference sequence). The CDR3 has 15 residues. V dropped 5 bases and J dropped 6 bases, with 17 bases sitting between them.

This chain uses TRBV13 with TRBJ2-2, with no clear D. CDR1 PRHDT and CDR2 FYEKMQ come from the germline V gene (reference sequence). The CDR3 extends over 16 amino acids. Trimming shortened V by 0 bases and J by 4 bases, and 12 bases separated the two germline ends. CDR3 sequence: CASSLGYADITGELFF. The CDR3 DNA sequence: TGTGCCAGCAGCTTAGGATATGCAGACATCACCGGGGAGCTGTTTTTT.

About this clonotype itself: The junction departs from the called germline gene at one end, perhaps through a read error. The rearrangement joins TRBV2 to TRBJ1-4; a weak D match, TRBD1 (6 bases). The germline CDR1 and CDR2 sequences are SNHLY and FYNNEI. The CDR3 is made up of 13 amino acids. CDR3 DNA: TGTGCCAGTAGTGAAGGACAGTATGAAAAACTGTTTTTT. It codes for CASSEGQYEKLFF.

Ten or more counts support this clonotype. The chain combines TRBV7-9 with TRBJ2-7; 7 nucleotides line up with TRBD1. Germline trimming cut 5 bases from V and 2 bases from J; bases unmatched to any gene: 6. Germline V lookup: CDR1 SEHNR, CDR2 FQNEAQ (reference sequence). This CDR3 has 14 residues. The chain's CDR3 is CASSLPDRPYEQYV. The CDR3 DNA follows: TGTGCCAGCAGCCTACCGGACAGGCCCTACGAGCAGTACGTC.

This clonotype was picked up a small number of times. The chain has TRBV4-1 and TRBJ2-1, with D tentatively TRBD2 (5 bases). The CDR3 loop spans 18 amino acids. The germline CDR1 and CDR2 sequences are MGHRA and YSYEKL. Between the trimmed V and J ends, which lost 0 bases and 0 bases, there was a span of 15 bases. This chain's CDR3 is CASSQEAVGGSSYNEQFF. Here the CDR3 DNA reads TGCGCCAGCAGCCAAGAAGCGGTGGGCGGAAGCTCCTACAATGAGCAGTTCTTC.

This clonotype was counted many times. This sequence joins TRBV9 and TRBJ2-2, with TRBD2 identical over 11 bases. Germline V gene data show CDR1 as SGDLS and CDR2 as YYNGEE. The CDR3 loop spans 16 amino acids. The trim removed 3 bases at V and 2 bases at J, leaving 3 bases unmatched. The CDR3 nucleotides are TGTGCCAGCAGCGGGCTAGCGGGGGGTAACACCGGGGAGCTGTTTTTT. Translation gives CASSGLAGGNTGELFF.

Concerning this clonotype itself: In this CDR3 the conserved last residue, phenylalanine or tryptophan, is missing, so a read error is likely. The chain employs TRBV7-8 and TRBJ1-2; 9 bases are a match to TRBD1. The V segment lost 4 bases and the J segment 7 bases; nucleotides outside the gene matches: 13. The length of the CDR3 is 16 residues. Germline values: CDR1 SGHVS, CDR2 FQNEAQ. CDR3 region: CASSSKRTGEWSGYTL. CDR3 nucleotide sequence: TGTGCCAGCAGCTCAAAAAGGACAGGGGAGTGGAGTGGCTACACCCTC.

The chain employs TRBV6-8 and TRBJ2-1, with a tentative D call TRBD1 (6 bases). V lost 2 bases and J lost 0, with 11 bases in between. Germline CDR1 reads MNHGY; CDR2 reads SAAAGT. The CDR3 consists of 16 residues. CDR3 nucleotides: TGTGCCAGCAGTTACGGTGCAGGGGCCTCCTACAATGAGCAGTTCTTC. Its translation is CASSYGAGASYNEQFF.

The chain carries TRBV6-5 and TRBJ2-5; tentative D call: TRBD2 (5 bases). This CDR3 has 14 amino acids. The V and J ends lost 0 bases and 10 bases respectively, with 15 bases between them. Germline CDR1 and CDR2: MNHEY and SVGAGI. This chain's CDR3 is CASSYSSGIRDQYF. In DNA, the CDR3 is TGTGCCAGCAGTTACTCCAGTGGGATCCGGGACCAGTACTTC.

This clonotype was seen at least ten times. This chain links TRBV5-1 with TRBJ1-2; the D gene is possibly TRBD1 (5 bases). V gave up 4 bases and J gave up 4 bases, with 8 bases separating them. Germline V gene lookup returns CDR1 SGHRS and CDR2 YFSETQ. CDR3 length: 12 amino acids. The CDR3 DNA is TGCGCCAGCAGCGACGACAGCTATGGCTACACCTTC. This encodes CASSDDSYGYTF.